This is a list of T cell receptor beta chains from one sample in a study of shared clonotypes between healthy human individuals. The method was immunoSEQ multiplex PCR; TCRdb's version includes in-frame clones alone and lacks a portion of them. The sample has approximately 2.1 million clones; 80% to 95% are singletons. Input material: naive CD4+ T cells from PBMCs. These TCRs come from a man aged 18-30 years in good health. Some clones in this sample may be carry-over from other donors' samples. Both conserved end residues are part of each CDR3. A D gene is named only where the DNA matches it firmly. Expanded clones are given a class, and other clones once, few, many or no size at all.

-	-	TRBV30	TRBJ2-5	TGTGCCTGGAGTGTAATGGTTGCTGAGACCCAGTACTTC	CAWSVMVAETQYF
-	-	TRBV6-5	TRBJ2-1	TGTGCCAGCAGTTTAGTGGGGGCGCAAAAGCATGAGCAGTTCTTC	CASSLVGAQKHEQFF
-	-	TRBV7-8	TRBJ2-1	TGTGCCAGCAGCTTACGTTTGTGGCAGGGGGGCAATGAGCAGTTCTTC	CASSLRLWQGGNEQFF
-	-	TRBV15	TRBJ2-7	TGTGCCACCAGCAGGCCCTCCATGGAGCAGTACTTC	CATSRPSMEQYF
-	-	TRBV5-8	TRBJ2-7	TGTGCCAGCAGCTTGGGGGCCCAAGGACGGGGCTCCTACGAGCAGTACTTC	CASSLGAQGRGSYEQYF
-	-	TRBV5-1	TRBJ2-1	TGCGCCAGCAGCTTTACAGGGCCGACCTACAATGAGCAGTTCTTC	CASSFTGPTYNEQFF
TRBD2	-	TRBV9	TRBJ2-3	TGTGCCAGCAGCTCCCCCCTAGCGGGAGCGACAGATACGCAGTATTTT	CASSSPLAGATDTQYF
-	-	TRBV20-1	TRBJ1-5	TGCAGCCCCGTCGGTAATCAGCCCCAGCATTTT	CSPVGNQPQHF
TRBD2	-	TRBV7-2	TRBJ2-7	TGTGCCAGCAGCTTAAGCGGGAGGGCCTTTTACGAGCAGTACTTC	CASSLSGRAFYEQYF
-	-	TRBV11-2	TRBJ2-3	TGTGCCAGCAGCTTCTGGGCCAGTGACACAGATACGCAGTATTTT	CASSFWASDTDTQYF
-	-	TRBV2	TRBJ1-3	TGTGCCAGCAGTGCAACTTTCGGCCCTGGAAACACCATATATTTT	CASSATFGPGNTIYF
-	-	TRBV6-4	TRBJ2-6	TGTGCCAGCGGCGACAGGTTCCCCTCTGGGGCCAACGTCCTGACTTTC	CASGDRFPSGANVLTF
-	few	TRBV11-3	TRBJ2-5	TGTGCCAGCAGCTCAGGACTCAGCCCTCAGGAGACCCAGTACTTC	CASSSGLSPQETQYF
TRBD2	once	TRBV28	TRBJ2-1	TGTGCCAGCAGTCGACTCCCCGGGACTAGCGGCTCATGGAATGAGCAGTTCTTC	CASSRLPGTSGSWNEQFF
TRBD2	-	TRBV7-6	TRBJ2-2	TGTGCCAGCAGCTTAGTCCTAGCGGGAGGGCCGCGTTACACCGGGGAGCTGTTTTTT	CASSLVLAGGPRYTGELFF
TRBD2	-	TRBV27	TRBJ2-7	TGTGCCAGCAGTTTTCGGCTAGCGGGAGTGGGTGAGCAGTACTTC	CASSFRLAGVGEQYF
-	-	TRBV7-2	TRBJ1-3	TGTGCCAGCAGCTCACCCCCGGGACCCACTCCCTTTTCTGGAAACACCATATATTTT	CASSSPPGPTPFSGNTIYF
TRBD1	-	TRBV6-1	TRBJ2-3	TGTGCCAGCAGGGACAGGGTTTTAGATACGCAGTATTTT	CASRDRVLDTQYF
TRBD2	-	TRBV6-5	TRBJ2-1	TGTGCCAGCAGTTTAACTAGCGATGCTGAGCAGTTCTTC	CASSLTSDAEQFF
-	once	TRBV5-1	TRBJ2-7	TGCGCCAGCAGCCCCGGGGAGACCTACTCCTACGAGCAGTACTTC	CASSPGETYSYEQYF
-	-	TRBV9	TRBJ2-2	TGTGCCAGCAGCCCTAGGACGGGGAACGCCGGGGAGCTGTTTTTT	CASSPRTGNAGELFF
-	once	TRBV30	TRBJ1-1	TGTGCCTGGACCACCGGAGGAATGAACACTGAAGCTTTCTTT	CAWTTGGMNTEAFF
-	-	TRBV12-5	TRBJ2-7	TGTGCTAGTGGTTTGGTACATCGAGCGGGCTACGAGCAGTACTTC	CASGLVHRAGYEQYF
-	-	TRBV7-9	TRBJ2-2	TGTGCCAGTGTGAAAGGACCCCAGAACACCGGGGAGCTGTTTTTT	CASVKGPQNTGELFF
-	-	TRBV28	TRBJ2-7	TGTGCCAGCAGTTTAACAGCCTCCTACGAGCAGTACTTC	CASSLTASYEQYF
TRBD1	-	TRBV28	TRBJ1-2	TGTGCCGCCGCGACAGGGGTCTATGGCTACACCTTC	CAAATGVYGYTF
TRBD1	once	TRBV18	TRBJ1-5	TGTGCCAGCTCACCCGGGACAGGGGGTATTCAGCCCCAGCATTTT	CASSPGTGGIQPQHF
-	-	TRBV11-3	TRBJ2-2	TGTGCCAGCAGCCCGTCTCCGCGAACCGGGGAGCTGTTTTTT	CASSPSPRTGELFF